These T cell receptor beta chains were read from a single sample in a study of Graves' ophthalmopathy and Graves' hyperthyroidism. From the multiplex PCR reads, TCRdb called clonotypes with MiXCR, one entry per CDR3 protein. The profile shows some 390,000 distinct CDR3 sequences, around 20% of them singletons. The sample was peripheral blood. The receptors here all came from a woman aged 18-29 years with Graves' ophthalmopathy. Each CDR3 is given with its conserved first and last residue. The D gene is left open where the match is weak. Some rows mark clone size as missing; the rest say once, few, many or name a class of expanded clone.

CDR3 length,J gene,clone size,D gene,V gene,CDR3 DNA,CDR3 protein
15,TRBJ2-7,many,-,TRBV7-2,TGTGCCAGCAGCTTAGGAGGGATTCTCTCCTACGAGCAGTACTTC,CASSLGGILSYEQYF
17,TRBJ1-6,many,-,TRBV6-1,TGTGCCAGCAGGGAACCCCGAGGCCGGGGTTATAATTCACCCCTCCACTTT,CASREPRGRGYNSPLHF
18,TRBJ2-7,many,TRBD2,TRBV2,TGTGCCAGCAGTGACTTCCGGCCCAGGGCGGGGGGCTCCTACGAGCAGTACTTC,CASSDFRPRAGGSYEQYF
13,TRBJ2-7,-,TRBD2,TRBV6-2/TRBV6-3,TGTGCCAGCAGCCGGACTAGAATTCACGAGCAGTACTTC,CASSRTRIHEQYF
13,TRBJ1-1,many,-,TRBV6-1,TGTGCCAGCACCCCATTGGATGGTACTGAAGCTTCCTTT,CASTPLDGTEASF
14,TRBJ2-5,many,-,TRBV5-1,TGCGCCAGCAGCTTCCCGGAACTTCAAGAGACCCAGTACTTC,CASSFPELQETQYF
16,TRBJ2-7,-,TRBD2,TRBV19,TGTGCCAGTAGCCCTGGGACTAGCCGTAGCTCCTACGAGCAGTACTTC,CASSPGTSRSSYEQYF
13,TRBJ1-1,many,-,TRBV12-3/TRBV12-4,TGTGCCAGCAGTCCACGTCAGGTCGCTGAAGCTTTCTTT,CASSPRQVAEAFF
15,TRBJ2-7,many,TRBD2,TRBV7-2,TGTGCCAGCAGCTTCAAGGTAGCGGGGGCCTACGAGCAGTACTTC,CASSFKVAGAYEQYF
17,TRBJ1-5,-,TRBD1,TRBV10-2,TGCGCCAGCAGGGAAAGGGCAGGGGGAATTGGCAATCAGCCCCAGCATTTT,CASRERAGGIGNQPQHF
15,TRBJ2-7,many,-,TRBV6-2/TRBV6-3,TGTGCCAGCAGTTACTCGGGGGGATGGAAGGGCGAGCAGTACTTC,CASSYSGGWKGEQYF
14,TRBJ1-1,many,-,TRBV29-1,TGCAGCGTTGAAGTGGGACGGAAGAACACTGAAGCTTTCTTT,CSVEVGRKNTEAFF
14,TRBJ2-7,many,-,TRBV6-5,TGTGCCGTCGAGCCGGACTCGAGCTCCTACGAGCAGTACTTC,CAVEPDSSSYEQYF
14,TRBJ1-2,many,-,TRBV7-2,TGTGCCAGCAGCTTAGCCTCTCCTTCCAGGGGCTACACCTTC,CASSLASPSRGYTF
12,TRBJ2-2,many,-,TRBV12-3/TRBV12-4,TGTGCCAGCAGCCCTGAAACCGGGGAGCTGTTTTTT,CASSPETGELFF
12,TRBJ1-1,many,-,TRBV12-3/TRBV12-4,TGTGCCAGCAGTTTGGTTGGCAGGGCGGCTTTCTTT,CASSLVGRAAFF
17,TRBJ2-5,many,TRBD2,TRBV20-1,TGCAGTGCTAGGGGGACTAGCGGGAGGGTTATTTCGGAGACCCAGTACTTC,CSARGTSGRVISETQYF
14,TRBJ2-2,many,-,TRBV19,TGTGCCAGTATGGTGTCTACGAACACCGGGGAGCTGTTTTTT,CASMVSTNTGELFF
12,TRBJ1-2,many,-,TRBV9,TGTGCCAGCGGCGATTCAGGGCAGGGCTACACCTTC,CASGDSGQGYTF
14,TRBJ2-7,many,-,TRBV11-2,TGTGCCAGCAGCTTAGAGGCAGGGAGAGGCGAGCAGTACTTC,CASSLEAGRGEQYF
12,TRBJ2-7,many,-,TRBV4-1,TGCGCCAGCGGGGCCAGCTCCTACGAGCAGTACTTC,CASGASSYEQYF
17,TRBJ2-7,-,TRBD1,TRBV24-1,TGTGCCACCAGTGATTTTGTCAGGGGGCCTACCTCCTACGAGCAGTACTTC,CATSDFVRGPTSYEQYF
17,TRBJ2-5,many,TRBD2,TRBV6-5,TGTGCCAGCAGTTACTCGTTTGGCGGGGGGGCCACGGAGACCCAGTACTTC,CASSYSFGGGATETQYF
14,TRBJ2-7,-,-,TRBV28,TGTGCCAGCACCAAACTGGGGGGATTGTACGAGCAGTACTTC,CASTKLGGLYEQYF
13,TRBJ2-7,-,-,TRBV28,TGTGCCAGCATTTCGGGAGCCTCCTACGAGCAGTACTTC,CASISGASYEQYF
14,TRBJ1-5,many,-,TRBV24-1,TGTGCCACCAGTGGTGGCAGGAGTGATCAGCCCCAGCATTTT,CATSGGRSDQPQHF
15,TRBJ1-2,many,TRBD1,TRBV6-5,TGTGCCAGCAGTTACAGGGACAGGGGAAACTATGGCTACACCTTC,CASSYRDRGNYGYTF
16,TRBJ1-1,many,-,TRBV6-2/TRBV6-3,TGTGCCAGCAGCCCTGGATCGGGACGACTGAACACTGAAGCTTTCTTT,CASSPGSGRLNTEAFF
12,TRBJ1-5,many,-,TRBV24-1,TGTGCCACCAGTTCTGGAAACAGGCCCCAGCATTTT,CATSSGNRPQHF
12,TRBJ2-2,many,-,TRBV7-6,TGTGCCAGCAGCTTAGCGGACGGGGAGCTGTTTTTT,CASSLADGELFF
17,TRBJ2-7,many,-,TRBV28,TGTGCCAGCAGTTTGACTCGGCAGGTGCCCTTACGGAGCGAGCAGTACTTC,CASSLTRQVPLRSEQYF
15,TRBJ1-2,many,-,TRBV28,TGTGCCAGCACCTCGTCTGTACCAGGGATTTATGGCTACACCTTC,CASTSSVPGIYGYTF
11,TRBJ1-1,many,-,TRBV10-2,TGCGCCAGCAGGGTCTTAACTGAAGCTTTCTTT,CASRVLTEAFF
17,TRBJ2-4,many,-,TRBV2,TGTGCCAGCAGCTCGTCCCCGAGACACTTGTTGGCAGACATTCAGTACTTC,CASSSSPRHLLADIQYF
20,TRBJ2-7,-,TRBD2,TRBV4-2,TGTGCCAGCAGCCAAGTCATACTAGCGGGAGGCCCCGGGAGTTCCTACGAGCAGTGCTTC,CASSQVILAGGPGSSYEQCF
13,TRBJ1-5,many,-,TRBV30,TGTGCCTGGACCTCGGGGACGGGTCAGCCCCAGCATTTT,CAWTSGTGQPQHF
15,TRBJ1-3,many,TRBD1,TRBV24-1,TGTGCCACCAGTGATAGCGGGACAGGAGGAAACACCATATATTTT,CATSDSGTGGNTIYF
14,TRBJ2-7,many,-,TRBV19,TGTGCCACGTACCCTTCGGAGCCACCCTACGAGCAGTACTTC,CATYPSEPPYEQYF
14,TRBJ1-6,many,TRBD1,TRBV20-1,TGCAGTGCTAGCTTTGGGACAGGGATTTCACCCCTCCACTTT,CSASFGTGISPLHF
17,TRBJ1-3,many,-,TRBV4-1,TGCGCCAGCAGCCAAGATTTTCCGCAGGGAGTAGGAAACACCATATATTTT,CASSQDFPQGVGNTIYF
11,TRBJ2-5,many,-,TRBV7-9,TGTGCCAGCGGAGGTGGGGAGACCCAGTACTTC,CASGGGETQYF
16,TRBJ1-1,many,TRBD1,TRBV5-1,TGCGCCAGCAGCTTGGGGCAGGGGGCGGGGAACACTGAAGCTTTCTTT,CASSLGQGAGNTEAFF
16,TRBJ1-1,many,-,TRBV6-1,TGTGCCAGCAGTGTTCTACCCAGGCCTTGGGACACTGAAGCTTTCTTT,CASSVLPRPWDTEAFF
15,TRBJ2-1,many,-,TRBV15,TGTGCCACCAGCAGAGATGGGGCGCGTGGCAATGAGCAGTTCTTC,CATSRDGARGNEQFF
15,TRBJ1-5,-,-,TRBV20-1,TGCAGTGCTGAAGAGTGGGGCGTGGGAAGCCAGCCCCAGCATTTT,CSAEEWGVGSQPQHF
15,TRBJ1-6,few,-,TRBV6-1,TGTGCCAGCAGTGTGGATGGCGGTGGGAATTCACCCCTCCACTTT,CASSVDGGGNSPLHF
14,TRBJ2-2,once,-,TRBV20-1,TGCAGCGTTAAGTCAGGGGATGACACCGGGGAGCCGTTTTTT,CSVKSGDDTGEPFF
17,TRBJ2-2,many,TRBD1,TRBV29-1,TGCAGCGTTGCCCCACTAACAGGGGGAGTGGGGACCGGGGAGCTGTTTTTT,CSVAPLTGGVGTGELFF
13,TRBJ2-7,many,-,TRBV7-2,TGTGCCAGCAGCCTGGACAGCACCTACGAGCAGTACTTC,CASSLDSTYEQYF
20,TRBJ2-7,many,-,TRBV7-3,TGTGCCAGCAGCGTCACAGGGACCGGTCTTGGTCAATGGTCACCCTACGAGCAGTACTTC,CASSVTGTGLGQWSPYEQYF
13,TRBJ2-7,many,-,TRBV3-1,TGTGCCAGCAGCCAAGATCTGGGTTACGAGCAGTACTTC,CASSQDLGYEQYF
14,TRBJ2-7,many,-,TRBV6-5,TGTGCCAGCAGTTACTCGGCCACGGACTACGAGCAGTACTTC,CASSYSATDYEQYF
16,TRBJ1-1,many,TRBD1,TRBV6-5,TGTGCCAGCAGTTACCACAGGGGGAGTATGAACACTGAAGCTTTCTTT,CASSYHRGSMNTEAFF
11,TRBJ1-1,many,-,TRBV4-3,TGCGCCAGCAGCCAAGGCCGGGGAGCTTTCTTT,CASSQGRGAFF
15,TRBJ2-5,many,-,TRBV12-3/TRBV12-4,TGTGCCAGCAGTTTAGCGTTAAGACGGCAAGAGACCCAATACTTC,CASSLALRRQETQYF